Given below is one TCR beta chain in context. V shed 3 bases and J shed 4 bases, with 8 bases lying between them. Germline CDR1 is SGHRS and CDR2 is YFSETQ. There are 13 residues in the CDR3. This record belongs to a study of T cells after yellow fever vaccination. UMIs were added to TCR cDNA along with a universal primer site when it was made by 5'RACE template switching. TCRdb ran MiXCR on the 5' RACE reads and lists one entry per CDR3 protein. The sample contains some 260,000 distinct CDR3 sequences, about 5.2% of which appear only once. This specimen consisted of CD4+ T cells sorted from PBMCs, obtained on the day of the yellow fever booster vaccination. The TCR comes from a man between 18 and 29 years old who received the YFV17D yellow fever vaccine. The gene calls are TRBV5-1 and TRBJ1-3; D is unresolved. Here the CDR3 DNA reads TGCGCCAGCAGCTCCGGATTGGGAAACACCATATATTTT. Protein: CASSSGLGNTIYF.